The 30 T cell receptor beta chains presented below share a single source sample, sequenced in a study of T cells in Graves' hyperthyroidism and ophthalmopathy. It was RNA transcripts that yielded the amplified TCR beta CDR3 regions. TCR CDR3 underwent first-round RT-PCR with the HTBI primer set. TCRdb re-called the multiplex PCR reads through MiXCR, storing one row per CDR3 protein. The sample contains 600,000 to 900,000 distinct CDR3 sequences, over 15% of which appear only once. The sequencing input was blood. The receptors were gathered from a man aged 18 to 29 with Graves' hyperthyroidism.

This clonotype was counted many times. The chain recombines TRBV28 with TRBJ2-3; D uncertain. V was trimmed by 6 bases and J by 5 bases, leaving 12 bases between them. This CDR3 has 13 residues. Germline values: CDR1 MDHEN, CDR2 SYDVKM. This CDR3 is CASSFTGEDTQYF. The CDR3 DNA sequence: TGTGCCAGCAGCTTTACCGGAGAAGATACGCAGTATTTT. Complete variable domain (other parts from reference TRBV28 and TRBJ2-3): DVKVTQSSRYLVKRTGEKVFLECVQDMDHENMFWYRQDPGLGLRLIYFSYDVKMKEKGDIPEGYSVSREKKERFSLILESASTNQTSMYLCASSFTGEDTQYFGPGTRLTVL.

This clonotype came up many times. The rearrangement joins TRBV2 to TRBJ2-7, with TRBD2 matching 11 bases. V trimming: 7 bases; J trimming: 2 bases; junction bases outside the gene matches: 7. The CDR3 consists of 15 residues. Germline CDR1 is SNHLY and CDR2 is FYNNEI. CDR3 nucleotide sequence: TGTGCCAGCAAAGGGACTAGCGGTAACCCCTACGAGCAGTACTTC. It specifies CASKGTSGNPYEQYF.

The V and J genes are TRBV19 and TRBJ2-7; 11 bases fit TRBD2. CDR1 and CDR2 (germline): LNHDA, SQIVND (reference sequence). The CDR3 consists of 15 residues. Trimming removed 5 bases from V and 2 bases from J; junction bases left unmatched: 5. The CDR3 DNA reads TGTGCCAGTAGTGCTAGCGGGAGGCCGACCTACGAGCAGTACTTC. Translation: CASSASGRPTYEQYF.

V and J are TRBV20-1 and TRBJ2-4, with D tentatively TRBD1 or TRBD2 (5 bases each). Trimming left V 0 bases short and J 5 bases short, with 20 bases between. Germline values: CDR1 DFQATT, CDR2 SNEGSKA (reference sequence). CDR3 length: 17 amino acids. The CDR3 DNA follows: TGCAGTGCTAGAGATTCATACGGGACCATCGCTGAAAACATTCAGTACTTC. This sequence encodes CSARDSYGTIAENIQYF.

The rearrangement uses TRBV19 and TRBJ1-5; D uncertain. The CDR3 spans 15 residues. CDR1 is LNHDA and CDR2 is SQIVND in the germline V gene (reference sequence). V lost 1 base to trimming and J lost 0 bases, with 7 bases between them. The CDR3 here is CASSIGGLSNQPQHF. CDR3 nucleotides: TGTGCCAGTAGTATAGGAGGCCTTAGCAATCAGCCCCAGCATTTT.

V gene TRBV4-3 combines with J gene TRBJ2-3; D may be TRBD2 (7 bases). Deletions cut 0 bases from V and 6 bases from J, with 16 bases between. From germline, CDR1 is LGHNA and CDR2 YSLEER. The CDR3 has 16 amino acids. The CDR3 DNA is TGCGCCAGCAGCCAAGAAGCTAGCGGAGGGGGGGATACGCAGTATTTT. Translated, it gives CASSQEASGGGDTQYF.

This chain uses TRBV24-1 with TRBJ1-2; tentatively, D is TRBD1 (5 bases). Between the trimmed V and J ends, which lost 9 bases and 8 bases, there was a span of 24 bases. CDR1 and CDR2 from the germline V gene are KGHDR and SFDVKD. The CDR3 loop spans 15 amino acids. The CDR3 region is CATYGRRGFSWGYTF. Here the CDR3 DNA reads TGTGCCACCTACGGACGACGGGGGTTCTCTTGGGGCTACACCTTC.

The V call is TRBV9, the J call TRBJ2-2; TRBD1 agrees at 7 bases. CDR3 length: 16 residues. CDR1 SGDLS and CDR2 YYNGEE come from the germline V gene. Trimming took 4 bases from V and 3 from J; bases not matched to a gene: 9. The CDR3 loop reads CASSKTGVSDTGELFF. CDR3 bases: TGTGCCAGCAGCAAAACAGGGGTATCGGACACCGGGGAGCTGTTTTTT.

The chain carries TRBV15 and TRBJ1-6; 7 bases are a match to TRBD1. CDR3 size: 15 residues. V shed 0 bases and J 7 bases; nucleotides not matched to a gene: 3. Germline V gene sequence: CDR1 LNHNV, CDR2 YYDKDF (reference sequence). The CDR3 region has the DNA TGTGCCACCAGCAGAGATCAGGACAGGAATTCACCCCTCCACTTT. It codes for CATSRDQDRNSPLHF.

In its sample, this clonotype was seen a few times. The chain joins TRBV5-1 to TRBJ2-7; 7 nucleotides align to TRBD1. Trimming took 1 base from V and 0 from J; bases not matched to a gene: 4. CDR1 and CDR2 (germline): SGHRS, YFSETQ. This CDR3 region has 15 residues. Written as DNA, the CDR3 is TGCGCCAGCAGCTTGCTGACAGGGCACTCCTACGAGCAGTACTTC. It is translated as CASSLLTGHSYEQYF. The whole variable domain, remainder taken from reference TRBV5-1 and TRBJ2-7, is KAGVTQTPRYLIKTRGQQVTLSCSPISGHRSVSWYQQTPGQGLQFLFEYFSETQRNKGNFPGRFSGRQFSNSRSEMNVSTLELGDSALYLCASSLLTGHSYEQYFGPGTRLTVT.

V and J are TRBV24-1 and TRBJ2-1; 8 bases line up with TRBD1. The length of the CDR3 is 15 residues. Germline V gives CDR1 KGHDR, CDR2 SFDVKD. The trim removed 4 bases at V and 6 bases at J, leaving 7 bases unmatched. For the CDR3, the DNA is TGTGCCACCAGTGACCTGGGGGACAGGACCAATGAGCAGTTCTTC. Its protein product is CATSDLGDRTNEQFF.

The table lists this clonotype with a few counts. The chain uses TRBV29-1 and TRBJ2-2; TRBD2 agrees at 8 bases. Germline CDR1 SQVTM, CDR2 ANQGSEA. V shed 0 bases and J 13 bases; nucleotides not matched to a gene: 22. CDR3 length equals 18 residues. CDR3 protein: CSVEDRGTGRAGVRGLFF. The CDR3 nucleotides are TGCAGCGTTGAAGATCGCGGGACGGGGCGAGCGGGGGTCCGGGGGCTGTTTTTT.

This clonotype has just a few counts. In nucleotides, the CDR3 is TGCGCCAGCAACTCAGGGTCAGATACGCAGTATTTT. It specifies CASNSGSDTQYF. The chain joins TRBV5-1 to TRBJ2-3; D is possibly TRBD1 (5 bases). CDR1 and CDR2 (germline): SGHRS, YFSETQ. The V end was cut by 6 bases, the J end by 4 bases, with 9 bases between. The CDR3 is 12 amino acids.

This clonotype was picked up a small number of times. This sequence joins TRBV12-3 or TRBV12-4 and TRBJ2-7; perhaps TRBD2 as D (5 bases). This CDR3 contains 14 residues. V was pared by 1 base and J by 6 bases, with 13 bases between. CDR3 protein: CASSLGRVPCEQYF. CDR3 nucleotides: TGTGCCAGCAGTTTAGGGCGGGTCCCCTGCGAGCAGTACTTC.

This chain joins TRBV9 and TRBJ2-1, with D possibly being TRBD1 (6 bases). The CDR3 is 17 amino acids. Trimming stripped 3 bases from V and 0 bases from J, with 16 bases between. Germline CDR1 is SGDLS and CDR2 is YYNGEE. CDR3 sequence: CASSADRPVGSYNEQFF. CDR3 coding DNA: TGTGCCAGCAGCGCAGACAGGCCGGTGGGCTCCTACAATGAGCAGTTCTTC.

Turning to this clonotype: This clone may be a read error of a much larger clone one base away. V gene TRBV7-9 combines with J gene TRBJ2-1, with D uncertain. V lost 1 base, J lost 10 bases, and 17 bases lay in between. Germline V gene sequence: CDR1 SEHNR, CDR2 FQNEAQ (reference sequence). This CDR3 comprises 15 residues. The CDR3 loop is CASSLGSGETREQFF. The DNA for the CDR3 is TGTGCCAGCAGCTTAGGATCTGGGGAAACGAGGGAGCAGTTCTTC. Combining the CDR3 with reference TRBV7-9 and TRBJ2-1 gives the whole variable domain DTGVSQNPRHKITKRGQNVTFRCDPISEHNRLYWYRQTLGQGPEFLTYFQNEAQLEKSRLLSDRFSAERPKGSFSTLEIQRTEQGDSAMYLCASSLGSGETREQFFGPGTRLTVL.

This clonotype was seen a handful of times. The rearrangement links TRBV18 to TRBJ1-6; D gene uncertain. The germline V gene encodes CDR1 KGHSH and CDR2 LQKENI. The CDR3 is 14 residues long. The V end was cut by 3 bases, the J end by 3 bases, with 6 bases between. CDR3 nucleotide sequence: TGTGCCAGCTCACCCCGGGACTATAATTCACCCCTCCACTTT. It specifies CASSPRDYNSPLHF.

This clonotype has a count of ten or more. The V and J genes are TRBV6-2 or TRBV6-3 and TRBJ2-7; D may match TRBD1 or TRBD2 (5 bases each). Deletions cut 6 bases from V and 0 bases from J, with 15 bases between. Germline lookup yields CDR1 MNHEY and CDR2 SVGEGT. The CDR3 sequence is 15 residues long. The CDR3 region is CASRQSRGYSYEQYF. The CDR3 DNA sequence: TGTGCCAGCAGGCAATCCCGGGGCTACTCCTACGAGCAGTACTTC.

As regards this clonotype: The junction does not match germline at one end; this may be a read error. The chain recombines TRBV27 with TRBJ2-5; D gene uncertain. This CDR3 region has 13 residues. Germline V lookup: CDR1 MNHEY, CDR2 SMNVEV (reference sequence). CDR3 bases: TGTGCCAGCAGTTTAACGGTCCAAGAGGCCCAGTACTTC. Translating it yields CASSLTVQEAQYF.

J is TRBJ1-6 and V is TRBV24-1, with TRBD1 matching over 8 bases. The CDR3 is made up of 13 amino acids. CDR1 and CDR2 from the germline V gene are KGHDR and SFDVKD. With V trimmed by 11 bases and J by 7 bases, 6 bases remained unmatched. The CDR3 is CANADRANSPLHF. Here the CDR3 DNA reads TGTGCCAACGCGGACAGGGCGAATTCACCCCTCCACTTT.

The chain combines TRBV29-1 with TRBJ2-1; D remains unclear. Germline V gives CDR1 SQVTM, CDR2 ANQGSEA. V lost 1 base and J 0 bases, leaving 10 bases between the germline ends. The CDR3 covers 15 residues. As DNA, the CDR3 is TGCAGCGTTGAAGGGGCTTACCGCTCCTACAATGAGCAGTTCTTC. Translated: CSVEGAYRSYNEQFF.

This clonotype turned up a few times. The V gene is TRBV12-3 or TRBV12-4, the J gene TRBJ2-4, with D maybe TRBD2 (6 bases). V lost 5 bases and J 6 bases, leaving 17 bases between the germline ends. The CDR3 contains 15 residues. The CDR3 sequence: CASSPGTDGGNIQYF. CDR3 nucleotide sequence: TGTGCCAGCAGTCCCGGGACCGACGGGGGAAACATTCAGTACTTC.

The DNA for the CDR3 is TGTGCCAGCAGCCCCAACAAAAACACTGAAGCTTTCTTT. Protein: CASSPNKNTEAFF. This chain links TRBV7-9 with TRBJ1-1; no definite D call. The V gene lost 5 bases and the J gene lost 2 bases, with 9 bases spanning the gap. CDR3 size: 13 residues. Looked up from germline, CDR1 is SEHNR and CDR2 is FQNEAQ (reference sequence).

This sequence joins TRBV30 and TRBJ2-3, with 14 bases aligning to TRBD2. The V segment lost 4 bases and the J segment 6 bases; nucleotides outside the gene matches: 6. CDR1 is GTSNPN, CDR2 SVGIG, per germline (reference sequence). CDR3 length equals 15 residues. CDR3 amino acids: CAWKPGLAGEDTQYF. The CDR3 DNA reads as TGTGCCTGGAAGCCGGGACTAGCGGGAGAGGATACGCAGTATTTT.

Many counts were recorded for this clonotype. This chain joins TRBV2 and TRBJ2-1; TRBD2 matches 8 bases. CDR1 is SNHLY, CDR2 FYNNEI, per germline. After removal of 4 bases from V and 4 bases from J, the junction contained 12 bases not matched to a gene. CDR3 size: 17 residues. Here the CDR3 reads CASSGLAGRRGYNEQFF. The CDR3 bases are TGTGCCAGCAGTGGATTAGCGGGAAGGAGGGGGTACAATGAGCAGTTCTTC.

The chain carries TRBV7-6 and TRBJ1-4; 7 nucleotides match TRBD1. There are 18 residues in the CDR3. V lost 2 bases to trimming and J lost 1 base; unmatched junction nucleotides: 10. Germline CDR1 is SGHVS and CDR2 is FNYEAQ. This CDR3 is CASSLFGQGVETNEKLFF. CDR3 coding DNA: TGTGCCAGCAGCTTATTCGGTCAGGGGGTAGAAACTAATGAAAAACTGTTTTTT.

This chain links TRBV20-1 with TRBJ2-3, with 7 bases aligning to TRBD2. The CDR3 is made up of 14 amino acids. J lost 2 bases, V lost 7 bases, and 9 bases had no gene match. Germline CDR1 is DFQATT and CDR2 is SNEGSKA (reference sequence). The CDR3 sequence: CSGEAGRVTDTQYF. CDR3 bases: TGCAGTGGGGAAGCGGGGAGGGTCACAGATACGCAGTATTTT.

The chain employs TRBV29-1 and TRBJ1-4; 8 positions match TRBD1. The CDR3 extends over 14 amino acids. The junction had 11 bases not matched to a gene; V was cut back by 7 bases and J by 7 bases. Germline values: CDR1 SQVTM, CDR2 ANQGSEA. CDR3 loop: CSAWTGSGSEKLFF. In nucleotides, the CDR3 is TGCAGCGCCTGGACAGGGTCGGGAAGTGAAAAACTGTTTTTT.

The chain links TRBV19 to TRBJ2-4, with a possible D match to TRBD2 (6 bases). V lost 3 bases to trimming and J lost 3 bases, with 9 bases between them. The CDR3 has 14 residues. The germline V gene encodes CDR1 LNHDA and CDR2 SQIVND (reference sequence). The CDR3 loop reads CASSIRGSKNIQYF. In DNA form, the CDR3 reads TGTGCCAGTAGTATCCGGGGGAGCAAAAACATTCAGTACTTC.

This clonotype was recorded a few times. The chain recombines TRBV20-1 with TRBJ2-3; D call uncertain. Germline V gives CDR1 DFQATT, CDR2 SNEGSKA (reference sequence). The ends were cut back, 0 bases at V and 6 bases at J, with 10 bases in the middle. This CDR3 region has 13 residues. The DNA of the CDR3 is TGCAGTGCTAGAGAATCCGCACCTGATACGCAGTATTTT. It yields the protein CSARESAPDTQYF.